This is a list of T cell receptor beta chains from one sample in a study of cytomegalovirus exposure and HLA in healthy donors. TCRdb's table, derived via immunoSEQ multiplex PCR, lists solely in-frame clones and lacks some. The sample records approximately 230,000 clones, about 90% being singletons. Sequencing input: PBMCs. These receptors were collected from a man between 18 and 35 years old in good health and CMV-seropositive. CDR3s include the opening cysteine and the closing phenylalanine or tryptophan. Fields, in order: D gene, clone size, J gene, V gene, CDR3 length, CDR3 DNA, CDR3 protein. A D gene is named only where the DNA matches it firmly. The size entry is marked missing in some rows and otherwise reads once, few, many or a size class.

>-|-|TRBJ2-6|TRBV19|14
TGTGCCAGTACCCCGATGTCTGGGGCCAACGTCCTGACTTTC
CASTPMSGANVLTF
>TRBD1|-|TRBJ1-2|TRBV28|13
TGTGCCGTAACAGGGGGCGCGTGGTATGGCTACACCTTC
CAVTGGAWYGYTF
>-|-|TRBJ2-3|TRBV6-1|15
TGTGCCAGCAGTGAAGGTAGACAATACACAGATACGCAGTATTTT
CASSEGRQYTDTQYF
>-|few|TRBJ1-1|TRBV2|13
TGTGCCAGCACCCCGGATCGGGGGCGGAGGGCTTTCTTT
CASTPDRGRRAFF
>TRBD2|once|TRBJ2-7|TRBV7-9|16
TGTGCCAGCAGCCCTAACTCGGGAGGCCGCTGGAACGAGCAGTACTTC
CASSPNSGGRWNEQYF
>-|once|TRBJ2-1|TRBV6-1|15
TGTGCCAGCAGTGAACGGGGAAATTTCTACAATGAGCAGTTCTTC
CASSERGNFYNEQFF
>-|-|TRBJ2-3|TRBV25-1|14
TGTGCCAGCAGTAAACAGGGCGGCACAGATACGCAGTATTTT
CASSKQGGTDTQYF
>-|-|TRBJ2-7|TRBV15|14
TGTGCCACCAGCAGCGACAGGACTTCCTACGAGCAGTACTTC
CATSSDRTSYEQYF
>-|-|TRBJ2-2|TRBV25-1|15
TGTGCCAGCAGTGAGTTTGGTCAAGCGACCGGGGAGCTGTTTTTT
CASSEFGQATGELFF
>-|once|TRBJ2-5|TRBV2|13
TGTGCCAGCAGTGACGGTCCGGTACAGACCCAGTACTTC
CASSDGPVQTQYF
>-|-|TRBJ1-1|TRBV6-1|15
TGTGCCAGCAGTGCAAAGGACAATTCCTTTCCTGAAGCTTTCTTT
CASSAKDNSFPEAFF
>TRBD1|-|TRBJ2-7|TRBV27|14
TGTGCCAGCAGCTGGACAGGGGGCTCCTACGAGCAGTACTTC
CASSWTGGSYEQYF
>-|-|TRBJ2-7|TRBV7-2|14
TGTGCCAGCAGCTCCGGGACGCGGCCGTTAGAGCAGTACTTC
CASSSGTRPLEQYF
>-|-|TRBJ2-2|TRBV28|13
TGTGCCAGCAGGCAGGATTACACCGGGGAGCTGTTTTTT
CASRQDYTGELFF
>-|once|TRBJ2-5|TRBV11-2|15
TGTGCCAGCAGAGGACTGGGCTCGGTGGGGGAGACCCAGTACTTC
CASRGLGSVGETQYF
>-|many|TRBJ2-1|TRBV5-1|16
TGCGCCAGCAGCTTGTTAGGGACTGGGTCCTACAATGAGCAGTTCTTC
CASSLLGTGSYNEQFF
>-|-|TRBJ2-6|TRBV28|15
TGTGCCAGCAGTGGGGGGAGCTCTGGGGCCAACGTCCTGACTTTC
CASSGGSSGANVLTF
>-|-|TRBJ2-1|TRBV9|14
TGTGCCAGCAGCCCAAGGTGGCAGAACAATGAGCAGTTCTTC
CASSPRWQNNEQFF
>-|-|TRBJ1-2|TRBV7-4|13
TGTGCCAGCAGCTTCCAGGCTCCTTATGGCTACACCTTC
CASSFQAPYGYTF
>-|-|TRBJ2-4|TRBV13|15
TGTGCCAGCAGCTCAAGCTCGACAGGATTGAACATTCAGTACTTC
CASSSSSTGLNIQYF
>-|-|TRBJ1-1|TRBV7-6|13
TGTGCCAGCAGCCAGGGACAAGTCACTGAAGCTTTCTTT
CASSQGQVTEAFF
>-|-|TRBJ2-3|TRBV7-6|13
TGTGCCAGCAGGGCAGGGGCGAGGGATACGCAGTATTTT
CASRAGARDTQYF
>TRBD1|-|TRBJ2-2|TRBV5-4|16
TGTGCCAGCAGCTCCACCGGGACAGCCTTAACCGGGGAGCTGTTTTTT
CASSSTGTALTGELFF
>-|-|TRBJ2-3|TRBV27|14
TGTGCCAGCAGTTTGCGTGGGAGCACAGATACGCAGTATTTT
CASSLRGSTDTQYF
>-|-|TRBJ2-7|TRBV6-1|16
TGTGCCAGCAGGGAACCCACAGAACTTAAGAATTACGAGCAGTACTTC
CASREPTELKNYEQYF
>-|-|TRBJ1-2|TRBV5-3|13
TGTGCCAGAAGCTTGGGCACGAACTATGGCTACACCTTC
CARSLGTNYGYTF
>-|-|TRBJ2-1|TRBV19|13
TGTGCCAGTAGTATAGATTTGCTCGGTGAGCAGTTCTTC
CASSIDLLGEQFF
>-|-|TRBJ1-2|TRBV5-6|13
TGTGCCAGCAGCTTGCGAGGGGAGGTCGGCTACACCTTC
CASSLRGEVGYTF
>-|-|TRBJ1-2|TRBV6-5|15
TGTGCCAGCAGTTACTCGCTTGGGTCTAACTATGGCTACACCTTC
CASSYSLGSNYGYTF
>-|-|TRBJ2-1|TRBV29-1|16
TGCAGCGTTGAAGATCTTTTAAGGGGTCGAGAGAATGAGCAGTTCTTC
CSVEDLLRGRENEQFF
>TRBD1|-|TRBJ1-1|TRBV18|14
TGTGCCAGCTCACCCCGGGACAGGTCTGGTGAAGCTTTCTTT
CASSPRDRSGEAFF
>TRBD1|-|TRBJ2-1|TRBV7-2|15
TGTGCCAGCAGCTCATGGACAGGGTCCCACAATGAGCAGTTCTTC
CASSSWTGSHNEQFF
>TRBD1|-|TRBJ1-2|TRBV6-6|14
TGTGCCAGCAGTTCCCTCGACAGGGTTTTTGGCTACACCTTC
CASSSLDRVFGYTF
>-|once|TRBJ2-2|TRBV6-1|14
TGTGCCAGCAGTGAATTGGGGTACACCGGGGAGCTGTTTTTT
CASSELGYTGELFF